Listed here are 26 T cell receptor beta chains from one sample, sequenced in a study of monozygotic twins with inflammatory bowel disease. After re-calling the 5' RACE reads, TCRdb lists one entry per CDR3 protein, DNA absent. Its table records 150,000 to 200,000 distinct CDR3 sequences. The sample comprised blood. All receptors derive from a human donor with ulcerative colitis or Crohn's disease, or a healthy co-twin of an affected twin (not recorded which).

The rearrangement uses TRBV24-1 and TRBJ2-2; the TCRdb call, TRBD2, lacks DNA for checking. Germline V gene lookup returns CDR1 KGHDR and CDR2 SFDVKD. The CDR3 contains 15 residues. CDR3: CATSDWAYGTGELFF.

The chain employs TRBV29-1 and TRBJ2-5. This CDR3 is built from 12 residues. The germline gives CDR1 SQVTM, CDR2 ANQGSEA. CDR3 region: CSVRQNQETQYF.

The chain combines TRBV5-1 with TRBJ2-7; without DNA, the TCRdb call of TRBD2 cannot be checked. The CDR3 consists of 16 residues. Germline V CDR1 and CDR2: SGHRS, YFSETQ. The CDR3 is CASSLDSGRLFYEQYF.

This sequence joins TRBV27 and TRBJ1-5. Germline V gene sequence: CDR1 MNHEY, CDR2 SMNVEV (reference sequence). The CDR3 sequence is 14 residues long. CDR3 residues: CASSSQGPYQPQHF.

V gene TRBV10-3 combines with J gene TRBJ2-7; TCRdb outputs TRBD1, but without DNA this stays unchecked. Germline V CDR1 and CDR2: ENHRY, SYGVKD. This CDR3 has 14 residues. CDR3 in amino acids: CAIRPGHEPYEQYF.

This chain links TRBV5-1 with TRBJ2-5; no DNA is available, so the TRBD1 call from TCRdb remains unchecked. The germline CDR1 and CDR2 sequences are SGHRS and YFSETQ. The CDR3 has 15 amino acids. CDR3 sequence reads: CASRDTGGLMETQYF.

The chain is built from TRBV18 and TRBJ2-3; TCRdb's D gene call, TRBD1, goes unchecked for lack of DNA. From germline, CDR1 is KGHSH and CDR2 LQKENI. The CDR3 sequence is 18 residues long. CDR3 amino acids: CASSPPIRTGWNTDTQYF.

The rearrangement links TRBV19 to TRBJ1-5; TCRdb outputs TRBD1, but without DNA this stays unchecked. The germline CDR1 and CDR2 sequences are LNHDA and SQIVND (reference sequence). The CDR3 has 16 residues. The CDR3 loop is CASSALSVGSNQPQHF.

The chain is built from TRBV19 and TRBJ2-7; TCRdb calls TRBD1, which cannot be checked without DNA. CDR1 and CDR2 from the germline V gene are LNHDA and SQIVND (reference sequence). The CDR3 loop spans 14 amino acids. The CDR3 reads CASSMGGRGYEQYF.

CDR3 in amino acids: CASSLRADQETQYF. V is TRBV27 and J is TRBJ2-5; no DNA is available, so the TRBD2 call from TCRdb remains unchecked. The CDR3 sequence is 14 residues long. Germline CDR1 reads MNHEY; CDR2 reads SMNVEV (reference sequence).

The chain is built from TRBV11-2 and TRBJ1-6; checking the TCRdb D call of TRBD1 is not possible without DNA. This CDR3 region has 13 residues. The germline V gene encodes CDR1 SGHAT and CDR2 FQNNGV. CDR3 region: CASSPPGISPLHF.

The chain uses TRBV4-3 and TRBJ2-1. Germline CDR1 reads LGHNA; CDR2 reads YSLEER. The CDR3 sequence is 14 residues long. The CDR3: CASSHGRSYNEQFF.

This chain links TRBV29-1 with TRBJ2-7. CDR3 size: 11 residues. Germline CDR1 and CDR2: SQVTM and ANQGSEA. This CDR3 is CSARVSYEQYF.

The V call is TRBV3-1, the J call TRBJ2-3; TCRdb proposes TRBD2, but this gene call is untestable without DNA. CDR1 LGHDT and CDR2 YNNKEL come from the germline V gene (reference sequence). There are 17 residues in the CDR3. CDR3 protein: CASSRTSGAPSTDTQYF.

The gene calls are TRBV20-1 and TRBJ2-7; lacking DNA, the TRBD2 call made by TCRdb goes unchecked. Germline-derived CDR1 and CDR2 are DFQATT and SNEGSKA (reference sequence). The length of the CDR3 is 13 residues. The CDR3 here is CSARLAEPYEQYF.

CDR3 residues: CAWSSSRGVNGYTF. This rearrangement joins TRBV30 to TRBJ1-2. This CDR3 spans 14 amino acids. Germline CDR1 reads GTSNPN; CDR2 reads SVGIG (reference sequence).

V is TRBV11-2 and J is TRBJ1-1; TCRdb picks TRBD1, but there is no DNA to check that call. Germline V gene data show CDR1 as SGHAT and CDR2 as FQNNGV. The CDR3 is 14 residues long. The CDR3 spells CASSFGTVRAEAFF.

The V gene is TRBV7-2, the J gene TRBJ2-3; without DNA, the TCRdb call of TRBD1 cannot be checked. This CDR3 contains 13 residues. In germline, CDR1 is SGHTA, CDR2 FQGNSA. CDR3 loop: CASSLVGPDTQYF.

The V gene is TRBV20-1, the J gene TRBJ1-4; TCRdb designates TRBD1, a call that cannot be tested without DNA. Per germline, CDR1 DFQATT and CDR2 SNEGSKA (reference sequence). The CDR3 is 16 residues long. CDR3: CSASPGGRDSREKLFF.

The V gene is TRBV19, the J gene TRBJ1-1; as DNA is missing, the TRBD1 call by TCRdb cannot be tested. CDR3 size: 15 residues. Germline CDR1 is LNHDA and CDR2 is SQIVND (reference sequence). CDR3 residues: CASSTSDRGLTEAFF.

The chain couples TRBV24-1 to TRBJ1-2; TCRdb's D call of TRBD1 is untestable without DNA. The CDR3 has 17 residues. CDR1 is KGHDR and CDR2 is SFDVKD in the germline V gene. The CDR3 is CATSDRDRPTSNYGYTF.

The chain recombines TRBV4-1 with TRBJ2-3; TCRdb's D call of TRBD2 is untestable without DNA. Germline V gene data show CDR1 as MGHRA and CDR2 as YSYEKL. This CDR3 is 15 amino acids long. This CDR3 reads CASSPLAGFTDAQYF.

The chain is built from TRBV7-9 and TRBJ2-3. This CDR3 comprises 12 residues. From germline, CDR1 is SEHNR and CDR2 FQNEAQ (reference sequence). The CDR3 loop reads CASSSGADTQYF.

The chain uses TRBV20-1 and TRBJ1-5; lacking DNA, the TRBD1 call made by TCRdb goes unchecked. Germline CDR1 and CDR2: DFQATT and SNEGSKA (reference sequence). CDR3 length: 14 amino acids. This CDR3 is CSARYGAPGQPQHF.

This chain connects TRBV20-1 to TRBJ2-3; lacking DNA, the TRBD1 call made by TCRdb goes unchecked. The germline gives CDR1 DFQATT, CDR2 SNEGSKA (reference sequence). CDR3 length: 17 residues. CDR3 residues: CSVQSSGKVQATDTQYF.

V usage is TRBV19 and J usage is TRBJ1-3. The V gene's germline CDR1 is LNHDA and CDR2 SQIVND (reference sequence). CDR3 length equals 14 residues. CDR3 sequence: CASSSGSSGNTIYF.